This TCR beta chain was observed in a study of OX40 agonist ivuxolimab in advanced cancers. Overall study results and limits: Dose levels from 0.1 to 3.0 mg/kg saw CD4+ and CD8+ blood T cells expand clonally by week 6.

This table comes from immunoSEQ multiplex PCR, and its TCRdb copy is limited to in-frame clones, with some not included. Of roughly 79,000 clones in the sample, 91% were seen once. On this clone: Its cognate antigen is unknown.

CDR3 length: 13 residues. Trimming cost V 0 bases and J 5 bases, with 6 bases left between them. The V gene's germline CDR1 is SGHNT and CDR2 YENEEA. This receptor was taken from an adult with an advanced solid tumor such as melanoma, head and neck, liver or kidney cancer. This sequence joins TRBV11-3 and TRBJ2-3; D is uncertain. Sequences were derived from CD4+ or CD8+ T cells sorted from blood, sampled in a trial of the OX40 agonist ivuxolimab. The CDR3 protein is CASSLDGVDTQYF. CDR3 coding DNA: TGTGCCAGCAGCTTAGATGGGGTAGATACGCAGTATTTT. Combining the CDR3 with reference TRBV11-3 and TRBJ2-3 gives the whole variable domain EAGVVQSPRYKIIEKKQPVAFWCNPISGHNTLYWYLQNLGQGPELLIRYENEEAVDDSQLPKDRFSAERLKGVDSTLKIQPAELGDSAVYLCASSLDGVDTQYFGPGTRLTVL.